These T cell receptor beta chains were read from a single sample in a study of blood T cell repertoires in COVID-19. Sequenced by immunoSEQ multiplex PCR; TCRdb stores in-frame clones only, minus some. Of about 380,000 clones listed, around 85% are singletons. Sequencing was done on a sample of peripheral blood. The receptors here all came from a woman aged 18-30 years with acute or convalescent COVID-19. Both conserved end residues are part of each CDR3. A D gene is named only where the DNA matches it firmly. Size values are once, few and many counts, or a class for expanded clones, and some rows have none.

v_call: TRBV4-1
d_call: -
clone_size: -
j_call: TRBJ1-1
cdr3_aa: CASSQDVYRERSTEAFF
cdr3_nt: TGCGCCAGCAGCCAGGACGTTTACCGGGAGAGGTCCACTGAAGCTTTCTTT

v_call: TRBV4-1
d_call: -
clone_size: -
j_call: TRBJ2-7
cdr3_aa: CASSQGPRTEESYEQYF
cdr3_nt: TGCGCCAGCAGCCAAGGACCACGGACAGAGGAGAGTTACGAGCAGTACTTC

v_call: TRBV14
d_call: TRBD1
clone_size: -
j_call: TRBJ1-6
cdr3_aa: CASSQDIEFGTAYNSPLHF
cdr3_nt: TGTGCCAGCAGCCAAGATATCGAATTCGGGACAGCCTATAATTCACCCCTCCACTTT

v_call: TRBV7-9
d_call: TRBD1
clone_size: -
j_call: TRBJ2-2
cdr3_aa: CASSRKSGQGEATGELFF
cdr3_nt: TGTGCCAGCAGTCGTAAATCGGGACAGGGTGAAGCCACCGGGGAGCTGTTTTTT

v_call: TRBV5-1
d_call: TRBD1
clone_size: -
j_call: TRBJ2-7
cdr3_aa: CASSGSGTGGYEQYF
cdr3_nt: TGCGCCAGCAGCGGATCCGGGACAGGGGGCTACGAGCAGTACTTC

v_call: TRBV5-1
d_call: -
clone_size: -
j_call: TRBJ1-1
cdr3_aa: CASSLDLATEAFF
cdr3_nt: TGCGCCAGCAGCTTGGATTTGGCCACTGAAGCTTTCTTT

v_call: TRBV4-1
d_call: TRBD1
clone_size: -
j_call: TRBJ1-1
cdr3_aa: CASSQVRQGATEAFF
cdr3_nt: TGCGCCAGCAGCCAAGTGAGACAGGGGGCCACTGAAGCTTTCTTT

v_call: TRBV19
d_call: -
clone_size: -
j_call: TRBJ1-5
cdr3_aa: CASSIDLWGGQPQHF
cdr3_nt: TGTGCCAGTAGTATAGATCTATGGGGAGGGCAGCCCCAGCATTTT

v_call: TRBV10-2
d_call: -
clone_size: -
j_call: TRBJ2-2
cdr3_aa: CASLGRSTGELFF
cdr3_nt: TGCGCCAGCCTCGGGAGAAGCACCGGGGAGCTGTTTTTT

v_call: TRBV6-5
d_call: -
clone_size: few
j_call: TRBJ1-5
cdr3_aa: CASRKEGESQPQHF
cdr3_nt: TGTGCCAGCAGAAAAGAGGGGGAAAGTCAGCCCCAGCATTTT

v_call: TRBV6-5
d_call: TRBD1
clone_size: once
j_call: TRBJ1-2
cdr3_aa: CASRMGQQYGYTF
cdr3_nt: TGTGCCAGTCGTATGGGACAGCAATATGGCTACACCTTC

v_call: TRBV30
d_call: TRBD1
clone_size: -
j_call: TRBJ2-5
cdr3_aa: CAWRNRGVETQYF
cdr3_nt: TGTGCCTGGAGGAACAGGGGAGTAGAGACCCAGTACTTC